The entry below gives a single T cell receptor (beta chain) sequence along with its context. The data were taken from a study of CD8+ T cells in alopecia areata. Study overall: Treated patients' severity was scored by percentage of affected scalp area.

This sample's treatment: oral pan-JAK inhibitor, 5-10 mg twice daily. This CDR3 is 15 amino acids long. The germline gives CDR1 LGHNA, CDR2 YSLEER. V was shortened by 0 bases and J by 1 base, with 10 bases between the two germline ends. Extraction of RNA preceded its reverse transcription into cDNA, which served as the sequencing template. Sequencing was performed with immunoSEQ multiplex PCR; in TCRdb, only in-frame clones are kept and a portion is missing. The table lists 150,000 to 200,000 clones, 45% to 60% of them singletons, with roughly a tenth in the top ten. The sample was CD8+ T cells sorted from blood, taken at approximately week 52, from a patient treated with tofacitinib. This chain connects TRBV4-3 to TRBJ2-7; no definite D call. The TCR originated in a human donor with alopecia areata. The CDR3 DNA sequence: TGCGCCAGCAGCCAAGATCTGGGTTCTTCCTACGAGCAGTACTTC. Amino acid sequence: CASSQDLGSSYEQYF.